This T cell receptor beta chain came from a study of blood T cell repertoires in COVID-19. Some clones are missing from TCRdb's copy, which holds only in-frame ones; the method was immunoSEQ multiplex PCR. The data show around 64,000 clones, roughly 90% seen once. Between the trimmed V and J ends, which lost 5 bases and 2 bases, there was a span of 21 bases. The CDR3 totals 18 residues. CDR1 and CDR2 (germline): LNHDA, SQIVND (reference sequence). Sequenced input: peripheral blood. The chain combines TRBV19 with TRBJ1-4; D is possibly TRBD1 (6 bases). The sequence was obtained from a man aged 80 or over in a cohort sampled during active COVID-19. The CDR3 loop reads CASSPTRGGAVTNEKLFF. The CDR3 nucleotides read TGTGCCAGTAGTCCCACCCGGGGGGGCGCGGTCACTAATGAAAAACTGTTTTTT.